What follows are 30 T cell receptor beta chains derived from one specimen sequenced in a study of graft-versus-host responses after intestinal transplantation. This table comes from immunoSEQ multiplex PCR, and its TCRdb copy is limited to in-frame clones, with some not included. The table lists 6,000 to 9,000 clones, about 31% of them singletons. Sequenced material: alloreactive CD4+ T cells from a mixed lymphocyte reaction culture, taken before transplantation. Described subset: CFSE-low proliferating T cells sorted from approximately six-day pre-transplant mixed lymphocyte reaction (GvH or HvG direction). The source of these receptors is a human patient who was an organ donor for intestinal transplantation.

In this sample, this clone turned up a few times. The chain recombines TRBV5-1 with TRBJ1-2, with 7 bases lining up with TRBD1. The CDR3 runs 14 residues. Germline lookup yields CDR1 SGHRS and CDR2 YFSETQ. The J segment lost 1 base and the V segment lost 0 bases, leaving 0 bases of the junction unmatched. The chain's CDR3 is CASSLGQGNYGYTF. In DNA, the CDR3 is TGCGCCAGCAGCTTGGGACAGGGTAACTATGGCTACACCTTC.

The chain uses TRBV7-2 and TRBJ2-7; D may be TRBD2 (5 bases). Trimming took 0 bases from V and 2 from J, leaving 11 bases between them. CDR1 and CDR2 from the germline V gene are SGHTA and FQGNSA. The CDR3 contains 15 residues. The chain's CDR3 is CASSLAAPGTYEQYF. The CDR3, as DNA: TGTGCCAGCAGCTTAGCGGCACCGGGGACCTACGAGCAGTACTTC.

The chain joins TRBV7-6 to TRBJ2-3; unclear D gene. V lost 1 base to trimming and J lost 4 bases, with 9 bases between them. CDR3 length equals 14 residues. CDR1 is SGHVS, CDR2 FNYEAQ, per germline. The CDR3 region has the DNA TGTGCCAGCAGCTTAGTGAGTTGGTCAGATACGCAGTATTTT. This gives the protein CASSLVSWSDTQYF.

This clone occurred a few times. This chain joins TRBV6-5 and TRBJ2-7; possible D gene TRBD1, 5 bases. The length of the CDR3 is 14 residues. CDR1 MNHEY and CDR2 SVGAGI come from the germline V gene. Trimming removed 6 bases at V and 3 bases at J, with 15 bases between. Here the CDR3 reads CASRLTTVGYEQYF. CDR3 DNA sequence: TGTGCCAGCAGACTAACGACAGTGGGCTACGAGCAGTACTTC.

The V and J genes are TRBV5-1 and TRBJ2-1; TRBD1 matches at 7 bases. This CDR3 is 16 amino acids long. The V and J ends lost 4 bases and 3 bases, in that order; junction bases with no gene match: 10. Germline values: CDR1 SGHRS, CDR2 YFSETQ. In DNA, the CDR3 is TGCGCCAGCAGCCGACTCGTCGGGACAGACTACAATGAGCAGTTCTTC. This translates into CASSRLVGTDYNEQFF.

V is TRBV6-5 and J is TRBJ2-7; 7 bases are shared with TRBD1. Trimming removed 6 bases from V and 7 bases from J; junction bases left unmatched: 12. The germline CDR1 and CDR2 sequences are MNHEY and SVGAGI. This CDR3 comprises 14 residues. CDR3 amino acids: CASRRPGQLREQYF. For the CDR3, the DNA is TGTGCCAGCAGGCGACCGGGACAGTTAAGGGAGCAGTACTTC.

This clone was recorded a few times. The chain recombines TRBV6-5 with TRBJ2-7, with a weak D call TRBD1 (6 bases). The V end lost 7 bases, the J end lost 4 bases, and 20 bases lay between the germline ends. Germline lookup yields CDR1 MNHEY and CDR2 SVGAGI. This CDR3 contains 15 residues. The CDR3 DNA is TGTGCCAGCACTCGCCACCCGGGAAGGGGGTACGAGCAGTACTTC. Translation: CASTRHPGRGYEQYF.

The rearrangement links TRBV5-1 to TRBJ2-5, with D maybe TRBD2 (5 bases). The germline gives CDR1 SGHRS, CDR2 YFSETQ. The CDR3 covers 14 residues. V shed 4 bases and J shed 3 bases, with 13 bases lying between them. The CDR3 DNA reads as TGCGCCAGCAGCATAACTAGGGCTGAAGAGACCCAGTACTTC. Encoded protein: CASSITRAEETQYF.

This clone was detected only a few times. A much larger clone lies a single base off, so this may be a read error. V is TRBV29-1 and J is TRBJ1-2, with D hard to call. Germline V gives CDR1 SQVTM, CDR2 ANQGSEA. The CDR3 covers 15 residues. The ends were cut back, 4 bases at V and 3 bases at J, with 18 bases in the middle. In nucleotides, the CDR3 is TGCAGCGTTGGCCCCCCATTTGGAGTTTACTATGGCTACACCTTC. Translation: CSVGPPFGVYYGYTF.

This CDR3 reads CASTAGSMNTGELFF. CDR3 bases: TGTGCCAGCACGGCGGGGAGTATGAACACCGGGGAGCTGTTTTTT. The V call is TRBV2, the J call TRBJ2-2; possibly TRBD2 for D (6 bases). Trimming pared 7 bases from V and 1 base from J, leaving 13 bases between. This CDR3 has 15 amino acids. CDR1 and CDR2 from the germline V gene are SNHLY and FYNNEI.

The rearrangement uses TRBV7-3 and TRBJ2-3; perhaps TRBD2 as D (6 bases). The CDR3 runs 16 residues. V gave up 6 bases and J gave up 1 base, with 17 bases separating them. In germline, CDR1 is SGHTA, CDR2 FQGTGA. In DNA form, the CDR3 reads TGTGCCAGCAGGGAGGTTACTAGCCGGCGCACAGATACGCAGTATTTT. Its protein product is CASREVTSRRTDTQYF.

This clone was counted only a few times. This chain joins TRBV10-3 and TRBJ1-6; the match to TRBD1 covers 9 bases. The CDR3 is 16 amino acids. Per the germline V gene, CDR1 is ENHRY and CDR2 is SYGVKD. J was trimmed by 7 bases and V by 6 bases; bases with no gene match: 10. CDR3 protein: CAIRDRGWPTNSPLHF. CDR3 DNA: TGTGCCATCAGGGACAGGGGATGGCCTACCAATTCACCCCTCCACTTT.

This clone was detected a few times. The chain employs TRBV18 and TRBJ1-6; maybe TRBD1 (6 bases). Trimming took off 5 bases at V and 0 bases at J, with 17 bases between the two ends. The germline V gene encodes CDR1 KGHSH and CDR2 LQKENI. This CDR3 has 18 residues. The DNA of the CDR3 is TGTGCCAGCTCAGCCGGGACATTCCCGAGCTCCTATAATTCACCCCTCCACTTT. Translated, it gives CASSAGTFPSSYNSPLHF.

By frequency in the sample, this clone is medium-sized. The chain combines TRBV5-1 with TRBJ2-4; weak D call: TRBD1 (5 bases). Trimming stripped 0 bases from V and 1 base from J, with 5 bases between. The CDR3 is 14 residues long. Germline V gene sequence: CDR1 SGHRS, CDR2 YFSETQ. CDR3 DNA: TGCGCCAGCAGCTTGGGACAGGCCAAAAACATTCAGTACTTC. Its translation is CASSLGQAKNIQYF.

This clone was recorded once. In DNA form, the CDR3 reads TGTGCCAGCAGGAAGTGGCGGGGGAACAATGAGCAGTTCTTC. Its translation: CASRKWRGNNEQFF. The V gene is TRBV11-2, the J gene TRBJ2-1; 7 bases line up with TRBD2. Trimming removed 6 bases from V and 5 bases from J; junction bases left unmatched: 7. The germline V gene encodes CDR1 SGHAT and CDR2 FQNNGV. The CDR3 sequence is 14 residues long. The entire variable domain, with the rest obtained from reference TRBV11-2 and TRBJ2-1, is as follows: EAGVAQSPRYKIIEKRQSVAFWCNPISGHATLYWYQQILGQGPKLLIQFQNNGVVDDSQLPKDRFSAERLKGVDSTLKIQPAKLEDSAVYLCASRKWRGNNEQFFGPGTRLTVL.

This clone was detected a few times. The chain links TRBV4-2 to TRBJ1-5; TRBD1 might be the D (6 bases). This CDR3 is 14 amino acids long. V was clipped by 2 bases and J by 2 bases, with 7 bases between them. Germline CDR1 reads LGHNA; CDR2 reads YNFKEQ. CDR3 sequence (DNA): TGTGCCAGCAGCCAAAACAGGGGCAATCAGCCCCAGCATTTT. Translating it yields CASSQNRGNQPQHF.

This clone was counted only a few times. This rearrangement joins TRBV4-2 to TRBJ2-7; possibly TRBD1 for D (6 bases). Germline-derived CDR1 and CDR2 are LGHNA and YNFKEQ. Trimming removed 5 bases at V and 4 bases at J, with 15 bases between. This CDR3 has 14 residues. The CDR3 reads CASSYTGHRYEQYF. CDR3 bases: TGTGCCAGCAGCTATACGGGACACCGGTACGAGCAGTACTTC.

This rearrangement joins TRBV5-4 to TRBJ2-5; 13 bases agree with TRBD2. Germline V gene data show CDR1 as SGHNT and CDR2 as YYREEE (reference sequence). There are 18 residues in the CDR3. V lost 3 bases, J lost 4 bases, and 12 bases stayed unmatched. The DNA of the CDR3 is TGTGCCAGCAGCTCCGGAGGGACTAGCGGGATGGGAAGAGAGACCCAGTACTTC. Amino acid sequence: CASSSGGTSGMGRETQYF.

This clone was found a few times. The chain uses TRBV28 and TRBJ2-7, with D possibly matching TRBD1 (6 bases). The V gene's germline CDR1 is MDHEN and CDR2 SYDVKM. V lost 1 base to trimming and J lost 3 bases, with 13 bases between them. The CDR3 consists of 15 residues. The CDR3 loop is CASSLSEKQGYEQYF. CDR3 in DNA: TGTGCCAGCAGTTTATCTGAGAAACAGGGCTACGAGCAGTACTTC.

The rearrangement uses TRBV4-1 and TRBJ2-5; 10 bases match TRBD2. CDR1 is MGHRA and CDR2 is YSYEKL in the germline V gene. Unmatched junction bases numbered 10, after V lost 4 bases and J lost 2 bases. This CDR3 has 17 residues. The CDR3 spells CASSPPGLAEPQETQYF. CDR3 nucleotides: TGCGCCAGCAGCCCCCCCGGACTAGCGGAACCTCAAGAGACCCAGTACTTC.

The genes are TRBV5-1 and TRBJ2-7; the D is unclear. Germline V lookup: CDR1 SGHRS, CDR2 YFSETQ. Trimming removed 2 bases at V and 7 bases at J, with 13 bases between. The CDR3 loop spans 13 amino acids. The CDR3 here is CASSFGRLREQYF. The CDR3 DNA reads as TGCGCCAGCAGCTTTGGCAGGTTGAGAGAGCAGTACTTC.

The chain links TRBV5-4 to TRBJ2-5; weak D call: TRBD1 (5 bases). Deletions cut 0 bases from V and 5 bases from J, with 11 bases between. The CDR3 has 14 residues. Germline CDR1 and CDR2: SGHNT and YYREEE (reference sequence). CDR3 in DNA: TGTGCCAGCAGCTTGGAGTTGGGGCGGGAGACCCAGTACTTC. Encoded protein: CASSLELGRETQYF.

V gene TRBV7-3 combines with J gene TRBJ2-3; 13 nucleotides match TRBD2. This CDR3 is built from 15 residues. The V and J ends lost 5 bases and 4 bases, in that order; junction bases with no gene match: 3. Germline CDR1 reads SGHTA; CDR2 reads FQGTGA. The CDR3 sequence: CASSIGLAGADTQYF. The DNA for the CDR3 is TGTGCCAGCAGCATAGGACTAGCGGGAGCAGATACGCAGTATTTT. The full variable domain, completed using reference TRBV7-3 and TRBJ2-3, is GAGVSQTPSNKVTEKGKYVELRCDPISGHTALYWYRQSLGQGPEFLIYFQGTGAADDSGLPNDRFFAVRPEGSVSTLKIQRTERGDSAVYLCASSIGLAGADTQYFGPGTRLTVL.

The rearrangement joins TRBV5-1 to TRBJ2-5; TRBD2 aligns across 11 bases. CDR3 length: 16 residues. The ends lost 6 bases at V and 5 bases at J; junction bases unmatched: 12. From germline, CDR1 is SGHRS and CDR2 YFSETQ. The CDR3 nucleotides are TGCGCCAGCACCCCTCTGGTAGCGGGGGGGCCGGAGACCCAGTACTTC. Translated: CASTPLVAGGPETQYF.

This clone is deemed medium-sized. The chain recombines TRBV2 with TRBJ1-2, with D unclear. Trimming pared 7 bases from V and 8 bases from J, leaving 20 bases between. The CDR3 sequence is 14 residues long. The germline CDR1 and CDR2 sequences are SNHLY and FYNNEI. The DNA for the CDR3 is TGTGCCAGCACGTGGCGAGAAGGGAGGGTCGGCTACACCTTC. Translation: CASTWREGRVGYTF.

V and J are TRBV11-3 and TRBJ1-1, with D tentatively TRBD1 (5 bases). CDR1 and CDR2 from the germline V gene are SGHNT and YENEEA. This CDR3 is 13 amino acids long. V was pared by 3 bases and J by 1 base, with 6 bases between. The chain's CDR3 is CASSFQGNTEAFF. CDR3 nucleotides: TGTGCCAGCAGCTTCCAGGGGAACACTGAAGCTTTCTTT.

This sequence joins TRBV5-8 and TRBJ1-5; 8 bases line up with TRBD1. The trim removed 2 bases at V and 5 bases at J, leaving 18 bases unmatched. Germline-derived CDR1 and CDR2 are SGHTS and YDEGEE. The CDR3 covers 19 residues. DNA for the CDR3: TGTGCCAGCAGCTTCGAGTCCCGCCCGGGACAGGAGTACGATCAGCCCCAGCATTTT. This encodes CASSFESRPGQEYDQPQHF.

The V gene is TRBV29-1, the J gene TRBJ2-3; maybe TRBD1 (6 bases). Germline CDR1 and CDR2: SQVTM and ANQGSEA. The CDR3 is made up of 15 amino acids. The V end lost 4 bases, the J end lost 2 bases, and 16 bases lay between the germline ends. This CDR3 is CSVVYSGANTDTQYF. CDR3 DNA: TGCAGCGTTGTCTACTCAGGGGCCAACACAGATACGCAGTATTTT.

This clone was counted once. J is TRBJ2-1 and V is TRBV11-2; 11 nucleotides agree with TRBD2. Trimming cost V 5 bases and J 7 bases; bases outside gene matches: 7. Germline V CDR1 and CDR2: SGHAT, FQNNGV. The CDR3 extends over 15 amino acids. The CDR3 loop is CASSLTSGRRNEQFF. The DNA of the CDR3 is TGTGCCAGCAGCCTAACTAGCGGGAGAAGGAATGAGCAGTTCTTC.

The gene calls are TRBV6-5 and TRBJ2-6, with D tentatively TRBD2 (5 bases). The CDR3 runs to 15 residues. CDR1 MNHEY and CDR2 SVGAGI come from the germline V gene. The germline V and J ends were trimmed by 7 bases and 4 bases, with 14 bases remaining between them. CDR3 protein: CASTSTTAGANVLTF. In nucleotides, the CDR3 is TGTGCCAGCACCTCGACTACAGCCGGGGCCAACGTCCTGACTTTC.